A single sample is the source of the 18 T cell receptor beta chains below, sequenced in a study of blood T cell repertoires in COVID-19 (dated by TCRdb to the early 2020s). The method behind the library was the immunoSEQ multiplex PCR assay. In its TCRdb copy, this immuneACCESS table keeps in-frame sequences only and misses some clones. Where compared with another copy, unresolved V genes explain less than half of these, and the others have no known cause. This sample lists 200,000 or so clones; roughly four fifths were detected once. The ten largest clonotypes hold about 6.9% of the sample. Sequencing was done on a sample of peripheral blood. Receptors were obtained from a human donor with acute or convalescent COVID-19. The donor label of this sample is uncertain.

The chain joins TRBV27 to TRBJ2-6; no firm D call. The CDR3 extends over 16 amino acids. Trimming shortened V by 1 base and J by 0 bases, and 7 bases separated the two germline ends. From germline, CDR1 is MNHEY and CDR2 SMNVEV (reference sequence). The CDR3 loop reads CASSLWFSSGANVLTF. CDR3 nucleotide sequence: TGTGCCAGCAGTTTATGGTTCAGCTCTGGGGCCAACGTCCTGACTTTC.

The chain carries TRBV5-6 and TRBJ2-7; TRBD2 might be the D (6 bases). This CDR3 comprises 17 residues. Germline V lookup: CDR1 SGHDT, CDR2 YYEEEE. The V and J ends lost 3 bases and 0 bases respectively, with 19 bases between them. CDR3 nucleotides: TGTGCCAGCAGCTCGGAACCCGGGACTTCAAGCTCCTACGAGCAGTACTTC. Protein: CASSSEPGTSSSYEQYF.

J is TRBJ1-2 and V is TRBV2, with 7 bases aligning to TRBD1. The CDR3 loop spans 14 amino acids. Germline CDR1 reads SNHLY; CDR2 reads FYNNEI. V shed 6 bases, J shed 7 bases, and the junction held 11 bases outside the gene matches. This CDR3 reads CASSETGKGGGYTF. The DNA of the CDR3 is TGTGCCAGCAGCGAGACAGGGAAGGGGGGTGGCTACACCTTC.

The chain couples TRBV6-5 to TRBJ1-1, with a possible D match to TRBD1 (5 bases). Germline V lookup: CDR1 MNHEY, CDR2 SVGAGI. The germline V and J ends were trimmed by 3 bases and 1 base, with 15 bases remaining between them. This CDR3 region has 16 residues. The CDR3, as DNA: TGTGCCAGCAGTTATGACAGTCCAGAAAGGAACACTGAAGCTTTCTTT. It translates to CASSYDSPERNTEAFF.

The chain uses TRBV2 and TRBJ1-1, with 7 bases fitting TRBD1. V shed 6 bases and J 4 bases; nucleotides not matched to a gene: 11. CDR1 SNHLY and CDR2 FYNNEI come from the germline V gene. CDR3 size: 15 residues. The CDR3 here is CASRDNRGKSTEAFF. The CDR3 bases are TGTGCCAGCAGAGATAACAGGGGTAAGAGCACTGAAGCTTTCTTT. The whole variable domain, filled in from reference TRBV2 and TRBJ1-1, reads EPEVTQTPSHQVTQMGQEVILRCVPISNHLYFYWYRQILGQKVEFLVSFYNNEISEKSEIFDDQFSVERPDGSNFTLKIRSTKLEDSAMYFCASRDNRGKSTEAFFGQGTRLTVV.

V is TRBV6-4 and J is TRBJ2-1; TRBD2 might be the D (5 bases). Germline V CDR1 and CDR2: MRHNA, SNTAGT. This CDR3 spans 14 amino acids. V lost 7 bases and J lost 4, with 14 bases in between. The CDR3 sequence is CASTRVIPYNEQFF. The CDR3 DNA sequence: TGTGCCAGCACGCGGGTAATCCCGTACAATGAGCAGTTCTTC.

CDR3 residues: CASSPGTGGLLSYEQYF. In nucleotides, the CDR3 is TGCGCCAGCAGCCCCGGGACAGGGGGCCTCCTCTCCTACGAGCAGTACTTC. The chain employs TRBV5-1 and TRBJ2-7, with 12 bases aligning to TRBD1. Unmatched junction bases numbered 8, after V lost 4 bases and J lost 0 bases. The CDR3 extends over 17 amino acids. Germline assignment: CDR1 SGHRS and CDR2 YFSETQ.

Points on this clone: Relative to the germline gene, one junction end is altered; a read error may explain this. The chain combines TRBV12-3 or TRBV12-4 with TRBJ1-2, with TRBD1 matching 7 bases. This CDR3 contains 11 residues. The CDR3 spells CASSFTGTAEF. CDR3 DNA sequence: TGTGCCAGCAGCTTTACCGGGACAGCCGAATTC.

V and J are TRBV30 and TRBJ1-5; unclear D gene. Germline V gene data show CDR1 as GTSNPN and CDR2 as SVGIG (reference sequence). The CDR3 length is 13 residues. V was cut by 0 bases and J by 1 base, with 4 bases left in between. The CDR3 region is CAWSVHSNQPQHF. CDR3 DNA sequence: TGTGCCTGGAGTGTACACAGCAATCAGCCCCAGCATTTT.

This chain connects TRBV7-9 to TRBJ2-3; D is undetermined. CDR3 length: 14 residues. V lost 1 base to trimming and J lost 2 bases, with 7 bases between them. The germline gives CDR1 SEHNR, CDR2 FQNEAQ (reference sequence). The CDR3: CASSLGQNTDTQYF. The CDR3 DNA reads TGTGCCAGCAGCTTAGGTCAGAACACAGATACGCAGTATTTT. The full variable domain, rest sourced from reference TRBV7-9 and TRBJ2-3, is DTGVSQNPRHKITKRGQNVTFRCDPISEHNRLYWYRQTLGQGPEFLTYFQNEAQLEKSRLLSDRFSAERPKGSFSTLEIQRTEQGDSAMYLCASSLGQNTDTQYFGPGTRLTVL.

The chain couples TRBV2 to TRBJ1-2, with D uncertain. V shed 7 bases and J shed 8 bases, with 14 bases lying between them. This CDR3 has 12 residues. CDR1 is SNHLY and CDR2 is FYNNEI in the germline V gene. The CDR3 reads CASTGGLWGYTF. In DNA form, the CDR3 reads TGTGCCAGCACCGGAGGGCTATGGGGCTACACCTTC.

The chain joins TRBV9 to TRBJ2-7; TRBD1 might be the D (5 bases). V gave up 3 bases and J gave up 6 bases, with 13 bases separating them. Per the germline V gene, CDR1 is SGDLS and CDR2 is YYNGEE. The CDR3 has 13 amino acids. The CDR3 protein is CASSDLDRGEQYF. For the CDR3, the DNA is TGTGCCAGCAGCGACCTCGACAGAGGCGAGCAGTACTTC. Full variable domain (outside the CDR3, taken from reference TRBV9 and TRBJ2-7): DSGVTQTPKHLITATGQRVTLRCSPRSGDLSVYWYQQSLDQGLQFLIQYYNGEERAKGNILERFSAQQFPDLHSELNLSSLELGDSALYFCASSDLDRGEQYFGPGTRLTVT.

The chain joins TRBV28 to TRBJ2-7; TRBD2 matches 7 bases. V shed 7 bases and J 4 bases; nucleotides not matched to a gene: 16. The CDR3 sequence is 16 residues long. Looked up from germline, CDR1 is MDHEN and CDR2 is SYDVKM. CDR3 nucleotide sequence: TGTGCCAGCAACACACCCTTGGGGGGGTACAGGTACGAGCAGTACTTC. This translates into CASNTPLGGYRYEQYF.

The V gene is TRBV14, the J gene TRBJ2-2; D perhaps matches TRBD1 (5 bases). Germline-derived CDR1 and CDR2 are SGHDN and FVKESK. Trimming took 0 bases from V and 4 from J, leaving 9 bases between them. The CDR3 sequence is 15 residues long. DNA for the CDR3: TGTGCCAGCAGCCAAGATGGGGCAACCACCGGGGAGCTGTTTTTT. This encodes CASSQDGATTGELFF.

This chain uses TRBV28 with TRBJ1-2; tentative D call: TRBD1 (6 bases). Germline V gene sequence: CDR1 MDHEN, CDR2 SYDVKM. The CDR3 loop spans 12 amino acids. V lost 6 bases, J lost 4 bases, and 9 bases lay in between. The CDR3 region has the DNA TGTGCCAGCAGAACAGGGCCCTATGGCTACACCTTC. Protein: CASRTGPYGYTF.

The chain links TRBV24-1 to TRBJ2-2; D possibly corresponds to TRBD1 (6 bases). V dropped 2 bases and J dropped 6 bases, with 15 bases sitting between them. There are 16 residues in the CDR3. Per the germline V gene, CDR1 is KGHDR and CDR2 is SFDVKD. The CDR3 here is CATSDSRGHRSGELFF. As DNA, the CDR3 is TGTGCCACCAGTGATTCCCGGGGACATAGGTCCGGGGAGCTGTTTTTT.

V is TRBV19 and J is TRBJ1-2, with TRBD1 identical over 7 bases. Germline CDR1 reads LNHDA; CDR2 reads SQIVND (reference sequence). Trimming took 7 bases from V and 6 from J; bases not matched to a gene: 8. This CDR3 has 13 residues. The CDR3 region has the DNA TGTGCCAGTAACTCGATAGGGGGCAATGGCTACACCTTC. Translated, it gives CASNSIGGNGYTF.

The table lists this clone with a count of one. This rearrangement joins TRBV5-1 to TRBJ2-1; weak D call: TRBD1 (6 bases). CDR3 length equals 15 residues. Germline CDR1 reads SGHRS; CDR2 reads YFSETQ. The V and J ends lost 3 bases and 2 bases respectively, with 12 bases between them. The chain's CDR3 is CASSSDGDTYNEQFF. The CDR3 nucleotides are TGCGCCAGCAGCTCAGACGGGGACACCTACAATGAGCAGTTCTTC.